One and the same sample provided the 9 T cell receptor beta chains below, sequenced in a study of blood T cell repertoires in COVID-19. Libraries were prepared by immunoSEQ multiplex PCR; TCRdb keeps only in-frame clonotypes and omits some of them. The sample contains hundreds of thousands of clones, around 84% of which appear only once. Input material: PBMCs or T cells enriched from blood (not recorded which). The source of these receptors is a woman aged 45-60 years who had recovered from COVID-19.

This chain uses TRBV19 with TRBJ1-2; 9 positions agree with TRBD1. CDR3 length: 15 residues. Unmatched junction bases numbered 11, after V lost 5 bases and J lost 7 bases. CDR1 is LNHDA, CDR2 SQIVND, per germline (reference sequence). As DNA, the CDR3 is TGTGCCAGTAGTGGTCCGGGACAGGGACTTTTTGGCTACACCTTC. Its protein is CASSGPGQGLFGYTF.

Only one count was recorded for this clone. V gene TRBV20-1 combines with J gene TRBJ2-7; TRBD2 agrees at 13 bases. The length of the CDR3 is 14 residues. The V gene end was trimmed by 5 bases and the J gene end by 8 bases; junction bases not matched to a gene: 9. The germline CDR1 and CDR2 sequences are DFQATT and SNEGSKA (reference sequence). CDR3 amino acids: CSARAGLAGDKQYF. CDR3 sequence (DNA): TGCAGTGCTCGTGCTGGACTAGCGGGAGACAAGCAGTACTTC.

The chain joins TRBV18 to TRBJ2-3, with D perhaps matching TRBD2 (6 bases). The CDR3 contains 15 residues. V shed 2 bases and J shed 3 bases, with 12 bases lying between them. Germline CDR1 is KGHSH and CDR2 is LQKENI. CDR3 bases: TGTGCCAGCTCACCAGACGGGAGCGGTACAGATACGCAGTATTTT. It is translated as CASSPDGSGTDTQYF.

This clone has just one count. This chain uses TRBV6-1 with TRBJ2-7; the D gene is possibly TRBD2 (6 bases). The CDR3 sequence is 15 residues long. Looked up from germline, CDR1 is MNHNS and CDR2 is SASEGT. Between the trimmed V and J ends, which lost 2 bases and 2 bases, there was a span of 13 bases. CDR3 in amino acids: CASSETFSGAYEQYF. The CDR3 DNA reads as TGTGCCAGCAGTGAAACTTTTAGCGGAGCCTACGAGCAGTACTTC.

V usage is TRBV30 and J usage is TRBJ2-1; tentatively, D is TRBD2 (5 bases). V gave up 1 base and J gave up 1 base, with 14 bases separating them. The CDR3 covers 16 residues. Germline CDR1 GTSNPN, CDR2 SVGIG (reference sequence). Here the CDR3 reads CAWSEGGSFSYNEQFF. CDR3 sequence (DNA): TGTGCCTGGAGTGAAGGTGGGAGTTTTTCCTACAATGAGCAGTTCTTC.

This clone was counted a single time. This chain uses TRBV7-9 with TRBJ1-1; 7 bases line up with TRBD1. There are 13 residues in the CDR3. The germline V gene encodes CDR1 SEHNR and CDR2 FQNEAQ (reference sequence). With V trimmed by 5 bases and J by 5 bases, 5 bases remained unmatched. For the CDR3, the DNA is TGTGCCAGCAGCCTTACAGGGGAAACTGAAGCTTTCTTT. Residues: CASSLTGETEAFF. The full variable domain, with the rest looked up from reference TRBV7-9 and TRBJ1-1, is DTGVSQNPRHKITKRGQNVTFRCDPISEHNRLYWYRQTLGQGPEFLTYFQNEAQLEKSRLLSDRFSAERPKGSFSTLEIQRTEQGDSAMYLCASSLTGETEAFFGQGTRLTVV.

The V call is TRBV29-1, the J call TRBJ2-7; 10 bases agree with TRBD2. CDR3 length: 14 amino acids. V shed 2 bases and J 5 bases; nucleotides not matched to a gene: 6. Germline CDR1 SQVTM, CDR2 ANQGSEA. CDR3 in DNA: TGCAGCGTTGAAAAGCCGGGACTAGCGAACGAGCAGTACTTC. Translation: CSVEKPGLANEQYF.

This clone was counted a single time. The chain joins TRBV5-1 to TRBJ1-1; perhaps TRBD1 as D (5 bases). There are 14 residues in the CDR3. The germline V gene encodes CDR1 SGHRS and CDR2 YFSETQ. V gave up 4 bases and J gave up 0 bases, with 10 bases separating them. The CDR3 is CASSPDKMNTEAFF. The CDR3 bases are TGCGCCAGCAGCCCGGACAAAATGAACACTGAAGCTTTCTTT. Using reference TRBV5-1 and TRBJ1-1 for the parts outside the CDR3, the full variable domain is KAGVTQTPRYLIKTRGQQVTLSCSPISGHRSVSWYQQTPGQGLQFLFEYFSETQRNKGNFPGRFSGRQFSNSRSEMNVSTLELGDSALYLCASSPDKMNTEAFFGQGTRLTVV.

J is TRBJ2-5 and V is TRBV18; possibly TRBD2 for D (6 bases). The CDR3 has 14 amino acids. The germline V gene has CDR1 KGHSH and CDR2 LQKENI. V was trimmed by 6 bases and J by 5 bases, leaving 16 bases between them. DNA for the CDR3: TGTGCCAGCTCCCGATCGGTGGAGGGCGAGACCCAGTACTTC. Translated: CASSRSVEGETQYF.